The source of this TCR beta chain is a study of blood T cell repertoires in COVID-19. Participants spanned ages about 18 to 90 years and resided in 20 to 30 US areas. Participants reported their clinical history, and cohort assignment relied on those reports. Two consecutive negative NP/OP PCR tests, clearance, or resolved symptoms defined Cohort 3 recovery. Generated by immunoSEQ multiplex PCR, the TCRdb table keeps only in-frame clones and is missing some. The sample shows over 250,000 clones, roughly nine tenths of them seen only once. The CDR3 spans 15 residues. Germline-derived CDR1 and CDR2 are MDHEN and SYDVKM. V dropped 5 bases and J dropped 4; count of bases not matched to a gene: 5.

The receptor was derived from a man between 60 and 75 years old who had recovered from COVID-19. This sequence joins TRBV28 and TRBJ2-7, with 13 bases matching TRBD2. The sequencing sample was made of PBMCs or T cells enriched from blood (not recorded which). The CDR3 sequence: CASSLGLAGAYEQYF. The CDR3 region has the DNA TGTGCCAGCAGTCTCGGACTAGCGGGAGCATACGAGCAGTACTTC.